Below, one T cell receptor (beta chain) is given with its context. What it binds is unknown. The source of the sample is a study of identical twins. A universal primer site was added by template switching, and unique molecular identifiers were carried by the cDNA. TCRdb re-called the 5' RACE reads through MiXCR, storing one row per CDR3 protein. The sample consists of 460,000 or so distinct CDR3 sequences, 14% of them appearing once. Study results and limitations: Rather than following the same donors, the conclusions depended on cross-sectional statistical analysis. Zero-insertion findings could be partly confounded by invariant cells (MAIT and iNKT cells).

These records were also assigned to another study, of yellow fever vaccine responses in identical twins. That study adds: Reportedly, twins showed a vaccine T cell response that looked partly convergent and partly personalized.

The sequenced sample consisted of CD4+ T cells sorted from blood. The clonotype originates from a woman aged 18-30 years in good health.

The CDR3 DNA follows: TGCAGCGTTGGGGGACCGGGACTAGCGGGAGACTGGAAAGAGACCCAGTACTTC. It codes for CSVGGPGLAGDWKETQYF. The chain is built from TRBV29-1 and TRBJ2-5, with 14 bases aligning to TRBD2. Germline CDR1 reads SQVTM; CDR2 reads ANQGSEA. Trimming removed 4 bases from V and 3 bases from J; junction bases left unmatched: 13. The CDR3 is 18 residues long.